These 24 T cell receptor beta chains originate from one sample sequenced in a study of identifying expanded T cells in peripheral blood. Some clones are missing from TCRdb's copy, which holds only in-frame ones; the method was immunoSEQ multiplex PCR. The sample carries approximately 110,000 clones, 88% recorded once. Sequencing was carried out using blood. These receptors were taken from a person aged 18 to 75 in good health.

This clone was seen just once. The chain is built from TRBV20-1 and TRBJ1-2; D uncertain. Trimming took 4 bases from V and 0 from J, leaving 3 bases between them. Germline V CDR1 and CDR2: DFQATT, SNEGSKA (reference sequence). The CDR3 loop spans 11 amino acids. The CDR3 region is CSAIANYGYTF. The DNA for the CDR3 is TGCAGTGCTATAGCTAACTATGGCTACACCTTC.

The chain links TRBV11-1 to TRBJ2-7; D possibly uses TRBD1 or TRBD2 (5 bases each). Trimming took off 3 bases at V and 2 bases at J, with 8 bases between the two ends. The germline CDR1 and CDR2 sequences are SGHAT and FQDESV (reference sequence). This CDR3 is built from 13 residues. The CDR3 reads CASSFEGTYEQYF. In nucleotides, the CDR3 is TGTGCCAGCAGCTTTGAGGGGACCTACGAGCAGTACTTC.

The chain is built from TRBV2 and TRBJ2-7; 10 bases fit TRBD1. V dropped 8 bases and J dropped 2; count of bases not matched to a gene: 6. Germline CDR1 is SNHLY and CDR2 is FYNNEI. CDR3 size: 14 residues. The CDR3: CASQWTGGTYEQYF. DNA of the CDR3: TGTGCCAGCCAATGGACAGGGGGGACCTACGAGCAGTACTTC. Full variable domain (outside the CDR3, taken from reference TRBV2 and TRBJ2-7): EPEVTQTPSHQVTQMGQEVILRCVPISNHLYFYWYRQILGQKVEFLVSFYNNEISEKSEIFDDQFSVERPDGSNFTLKIRSTKLEDSAMYFCASQWTGGTYEQYFGPGTRLTVT.

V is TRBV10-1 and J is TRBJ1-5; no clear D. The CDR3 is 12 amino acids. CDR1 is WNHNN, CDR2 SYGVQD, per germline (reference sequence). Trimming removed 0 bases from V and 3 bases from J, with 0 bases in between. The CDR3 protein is CASSESNQPQHF. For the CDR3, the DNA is TGCGCCAGCAGTGAGTCCAATCAGCCCCAGCATTTT.

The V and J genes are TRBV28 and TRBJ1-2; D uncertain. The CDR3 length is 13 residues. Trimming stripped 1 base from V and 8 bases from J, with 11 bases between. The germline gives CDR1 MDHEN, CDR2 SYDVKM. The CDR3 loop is CASSLYRAPGYTF. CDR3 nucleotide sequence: TGTGCCAGCAGTTTATACCGGGCTCCCGGCTACACCTTC.

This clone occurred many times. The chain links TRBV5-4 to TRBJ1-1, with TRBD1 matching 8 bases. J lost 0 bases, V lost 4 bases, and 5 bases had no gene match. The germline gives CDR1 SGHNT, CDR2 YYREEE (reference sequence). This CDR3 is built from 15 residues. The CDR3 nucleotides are TGTGCCAGCAGCAAGCAGACAGGGGTGAACACTGAAGCTTTCTTT. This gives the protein CASSKQTGVNTEAFF.

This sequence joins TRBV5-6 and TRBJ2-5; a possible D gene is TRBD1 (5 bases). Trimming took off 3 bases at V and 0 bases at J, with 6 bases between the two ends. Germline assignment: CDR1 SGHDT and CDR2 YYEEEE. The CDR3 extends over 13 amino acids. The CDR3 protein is CASSSDNQETQYF. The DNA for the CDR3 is TGTGCCAGCAGCTCGGACAACCAAGAGACCCAGTACTTC. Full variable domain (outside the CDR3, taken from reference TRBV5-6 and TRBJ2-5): DAGVTQSPTHLIKTRGQQVTLRCSPKSGHDTVSWYQQALGQGPQFIFQYYEEEERQRGNFPDRFSGHQFPNYSSELNVNALLLGDSALYLCASSSDNQETQYFGPGTRLLVL.

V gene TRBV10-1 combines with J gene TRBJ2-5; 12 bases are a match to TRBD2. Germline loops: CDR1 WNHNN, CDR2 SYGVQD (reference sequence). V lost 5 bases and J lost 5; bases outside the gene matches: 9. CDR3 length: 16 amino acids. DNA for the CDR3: TGCGCCAGCAGTCGGACTAGCGGGGCCGAATTTGAGACCCAGTACTTC. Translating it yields CASSRTSGAEFETQYF.

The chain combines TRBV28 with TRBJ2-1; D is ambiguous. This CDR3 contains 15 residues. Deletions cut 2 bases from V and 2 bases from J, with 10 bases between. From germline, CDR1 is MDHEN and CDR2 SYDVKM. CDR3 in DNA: TGTGCCAGCAGTTTAGGAGTAGGGCCCTACAATGAGCAGTTCTTC. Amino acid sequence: CASSLGVGPYNEQFF. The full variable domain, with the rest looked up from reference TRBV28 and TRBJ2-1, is DVKVTQSSRYLVKRTGEKVFLECVQDMDHENMFWYRQDPGLGLRLIYFSYDVKMKEKGDIPEGYSVSREKKERFSLILESASTNQTSMYLCASSLGVGPYNEQFFGPGTRLTVL.

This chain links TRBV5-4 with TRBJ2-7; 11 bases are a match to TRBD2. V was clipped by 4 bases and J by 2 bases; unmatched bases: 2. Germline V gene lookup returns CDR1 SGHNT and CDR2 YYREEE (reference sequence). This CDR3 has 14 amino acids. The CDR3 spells CASSALAGAYEQYF. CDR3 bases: TGTGCCAGCAGCGCACTAGCGGGAGCCTACGAGCAGTACTTC.

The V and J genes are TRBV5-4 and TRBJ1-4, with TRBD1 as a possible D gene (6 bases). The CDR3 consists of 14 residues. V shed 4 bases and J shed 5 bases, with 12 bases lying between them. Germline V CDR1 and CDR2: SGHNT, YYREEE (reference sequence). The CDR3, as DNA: TGTGCCAGCAGCCTGGGGGGACAAAATGAAAAACTGTTTTTT. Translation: CASSLGGQNEKLFF.

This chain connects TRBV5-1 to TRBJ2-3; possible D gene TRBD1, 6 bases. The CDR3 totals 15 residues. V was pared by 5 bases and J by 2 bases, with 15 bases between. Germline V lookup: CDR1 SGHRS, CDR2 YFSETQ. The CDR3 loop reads CASSFQGRVTDTQYF. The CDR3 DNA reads TGCGCCAGCAGTTTCCAGGGGAGAGTCACAGATACGCAGTATTTT.

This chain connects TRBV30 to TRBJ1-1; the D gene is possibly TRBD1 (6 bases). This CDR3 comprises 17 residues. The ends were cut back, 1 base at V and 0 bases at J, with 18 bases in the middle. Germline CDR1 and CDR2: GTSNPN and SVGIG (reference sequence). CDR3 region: CAWSAASGQLLNTEAFF. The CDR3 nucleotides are TGTGCCTGGAGTGCCGCGTCCGGACAGCTCCTGAACACTGAAGCTTTCTTT.

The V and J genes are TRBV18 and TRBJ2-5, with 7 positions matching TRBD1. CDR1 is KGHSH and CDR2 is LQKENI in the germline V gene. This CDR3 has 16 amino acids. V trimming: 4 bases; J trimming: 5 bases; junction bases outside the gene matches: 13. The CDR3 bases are TGTGCCAGCTCACAAAAAGGGGGCCAGGGAGCGGAGACCCAGTACTTC. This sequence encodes CASSQKGGQGAETQYF.

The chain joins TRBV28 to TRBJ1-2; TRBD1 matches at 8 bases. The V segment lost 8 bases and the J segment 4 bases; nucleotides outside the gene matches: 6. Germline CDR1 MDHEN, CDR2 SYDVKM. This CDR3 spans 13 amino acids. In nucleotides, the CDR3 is TGTGCCAGCGACGACAGGGGATTCTATGGCTACACCTTC. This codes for CASDDRGFYGYTF.

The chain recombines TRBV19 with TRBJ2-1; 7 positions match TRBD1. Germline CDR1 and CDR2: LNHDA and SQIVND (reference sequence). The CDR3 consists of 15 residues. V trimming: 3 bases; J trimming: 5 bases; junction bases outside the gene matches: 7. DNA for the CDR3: TGTGCCAGTAGTATTGGTGACAGGGCGAACAATGAGCAGTTCTTC. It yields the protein CASSIGDRANNEQFF.

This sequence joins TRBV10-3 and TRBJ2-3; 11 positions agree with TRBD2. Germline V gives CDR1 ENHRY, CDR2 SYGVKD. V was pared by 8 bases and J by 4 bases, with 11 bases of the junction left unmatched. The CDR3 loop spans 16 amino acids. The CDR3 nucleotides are TGTGCCATCGCTAGAGAGGTAGCGGGAGGGCCAGATACGCAGTATTTT. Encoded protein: CAIAREVAGGPDTQYF.

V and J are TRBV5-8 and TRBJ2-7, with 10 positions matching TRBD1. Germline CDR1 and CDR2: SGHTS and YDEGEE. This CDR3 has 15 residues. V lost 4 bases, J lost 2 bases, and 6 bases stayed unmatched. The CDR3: CASSEAGTGAYEQYF. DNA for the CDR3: TGTGCCAGCAGCGAAGCCGGGACAGGGGCCTACGAGCAGTACTTC.

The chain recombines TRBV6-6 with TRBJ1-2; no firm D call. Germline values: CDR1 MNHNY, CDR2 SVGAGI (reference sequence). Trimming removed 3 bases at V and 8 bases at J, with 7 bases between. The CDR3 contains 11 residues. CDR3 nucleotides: TGTGCCAGCAGTTATGAGGGAGGCTACACCTTC. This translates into CASSYEGGYTF.

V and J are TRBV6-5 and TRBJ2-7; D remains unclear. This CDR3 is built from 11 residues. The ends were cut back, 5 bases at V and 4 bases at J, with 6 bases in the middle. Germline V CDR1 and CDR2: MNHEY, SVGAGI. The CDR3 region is CASSELYEQYF. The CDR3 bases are TGTGCCAGCAGTGAACTGTACGAGCAGTACTTC.

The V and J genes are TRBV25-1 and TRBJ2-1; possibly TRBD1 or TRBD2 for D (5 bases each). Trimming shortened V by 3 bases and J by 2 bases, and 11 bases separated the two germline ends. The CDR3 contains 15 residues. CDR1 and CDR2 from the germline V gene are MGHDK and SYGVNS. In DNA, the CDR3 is TGTGCCAGCAGTGAGCACGGGGCTACCTACAATGAGCAGTTCTTC. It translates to CASSEHGATYNEQFF.

The CDR3 sequence is CASTLLAGAQETQYF. CDR3 DNA sequence: TGCGCCAGCACCCTTTTAGCGGGGGCACAAGAGACCCAGTACTTC. This chain connects TRBV5-1 to TRBJ2-5; 9 bases line up with TRBD2. The V and J ends lost 6 bases and 2 bases, in that order; junction bases with no gene match: 8. Germline CDR1 and CDR2: SGHRS and YFSETQ. This CDR3 comprises 15 residues.

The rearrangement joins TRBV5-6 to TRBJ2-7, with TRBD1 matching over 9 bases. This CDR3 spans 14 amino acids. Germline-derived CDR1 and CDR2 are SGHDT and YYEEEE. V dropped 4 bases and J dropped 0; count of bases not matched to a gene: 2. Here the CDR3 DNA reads TGTGCCAGCAGCCCGGGACAGGGCTCCTACGAGCAGTACTTC. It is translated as CASSPGQGSYEQYF. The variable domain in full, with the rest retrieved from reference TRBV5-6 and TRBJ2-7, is DAGVTQSPTHLIKTRGQQVTLRCSPKSGHDTVSWYQQALGQGPQFIFQYYEEEERQRGNFPDRFSGHQFPNYSSELNVNALLLGDSALYLCASSPGQGSYEQYFGPGTRLTVT.

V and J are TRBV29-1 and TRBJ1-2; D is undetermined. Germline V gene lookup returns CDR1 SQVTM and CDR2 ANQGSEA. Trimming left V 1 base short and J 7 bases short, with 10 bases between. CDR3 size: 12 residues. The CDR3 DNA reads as TGCAGCGTTGAAGGTCGGGGTGGTGGCTACACCTTC. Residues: CSVEGRGGGYTF.